This TCR beta chain emerged from a study of T cell responses to AZD1222 COVID-19 vaccine (dated by TCRdb to the early 2020s). Broadly, across the study: AZD1222 recipients whose second dose came at about 4 weeks and those whose second dose came at about 12 weeks were combined into one group, since spike-specific TCR depth and breadth did not differ between the two schedules. TCR sequencing covered 230 to 250 trial participants: nearly 210 given two doses of AZD1222 and 26 given two doses of MenACWY control vaccine. Trial participants were enrolled into age subgroups of 18-55, 56-69 and 70-plus years, which contained approximately 150, 30 and 60 TCR-sequenced participants, respectively. What the study reported, not specific to this receptor: Because no day 14 peak-response samples were available, repertoires were characterized only after the peak T cell response. The vaccine-associated CD4 TCRs covered the entire spike protein, and the dominant responses fell in regions 160-218 and 743-854. After two AZD1222 doses, both the breadth and the depth of spike-specific TCRs were significantly higher than at day 0 and than in MenACWY recipients. Reportedly, close to half of the unique spike-specific TCRs recognized epitopes lying outside the regions that are mutated in the B.1.351 and B.1.1.7 variants. Conclusions about previously exposed vaccinees were limited because only six AZD1222 recipients were SARS-CoV-2 seropositive at baseline. The 56-69-year group was small, and its depth increase did not reach significance, likely because of low power. Participants were mostly white British, with more females than males. The authors suggested clonal diversity may have been underestimated.

The CDR3 regions of human TCRbeta chains were subjected to immunosequencing. The study's processing was this. Repertoire TCRs were matched against a reference library of SARS-CoV-2-specific TCRs generated with the MIRA antigen-specificity platform. Breadth was defined as the fraction of unique TCRs that were SARS-CoV-2-associated. Depth was defined as the fraction of total T cells that were SARS-CoV-2-associated. Using the MIRA data, each spike-specific TCR was mapped to the spike region that the TCR reacts to and placed in a CD4 or CD8 class. Log10-transformed breadth and depth values were compared by one-way ANOVA with Sidak's multiple comparisons tests. In its TCRdb copy, this immuneACCESS table keeps in-frame sequences only and misses some clones. Where compared with another copy, unresolved V genes explain less than half of these, and the others have no known cause. Clone size and V and J calls were adopted from that table, with D and trimming inferred from the DNA. The sample yields 95,000 to 150,000 clones; around 91% were counted once. The ten largest make up approximately 3.3% of the sample.

Spanning cysteine to phenylalanine, the CDR3 consists of 15 amino acids. The read is trimmed to its CDR3 DNA, 45 bases read in frame from base 1. At the junction V is shortened by 3 bases and J by 0 bases, with 8 bases in between. Reading the germline V gene gives CDR1 KGHDR and CDR2 SFDVKD. In the paper's terms, the time point label means: baseline before first vaccination. Samples from vaccinated people were obtained from the UK trials COV001 and COV002, which included a single-blind randomized controlled phase 2/3 trial of AZD1222 (ChAdOx1 nCoV-19) in healthy adults. For TCRbeta chain sequencing, PBMC samples from trial participants were taken at day 0 and at day 28 after the second dose. Points on this clone: Its antigen remains unidentified. The input lacks base qualities; no much larger clone sits a single base away.

The chain joins TRBV24-1 to TRBJ1-5; the D gene cannot be named for sure. This clonotype was sampled from an adult in good health. The specimen comprised peripheral blood, sampled on day 0 of AZD1222 vaccination. At the DNA level, the sequence is TGTGCCACCAGTGATGCCGGGGATAGCAATCAGCCCCAGCATTTT. Its coded protein is CATSDAGDSNQPQHF.